A single TCR beta chain is shown here with its context. Its target is unknown. The data are from a study of cytomegalovirus exposure and HLA in healthy donors. Overall study context: The 90 to 150 validation repertoires used the same platform as the 650 to 800 first-cohort repertoires, a later analysis reported. Regarding the study as a whole: Associated with cytomegalovirus, according to the listing, were 150 to 200 TCR beta chains.

This CDR3 spans 14 amino acids. Germline CDR1 SNHLY, CDR2 FYNNEI. The V gene end was trimmed by 7 bases and the J gene end by 4 bases; junction bases not matched to a gene: 6. The approximately 120-subject validation cohort, separate from the approximately 670-subject first cohort, included the donors. The assay was immunoSEQ multiplex PCR, and TCRdb's table has in-frame clones only and misses some. The repertoire includes more than 60,000 clones, around nine tenths of them detected once, and approximately 1.5% sits in the top ten. Sequenced: PBMCs. The source of this sequence is a woman between 18 and 29 years old in good health and CMV-seronegative. The chain joins TRBV2 to TRBJ2-3; 9 bases are a match to TRBD2. The CDR3 bases are TGTGCCAGCACTGGGACTAGCCGGGCAGATACGCAGTATTTT. This gives the protein CASTGTSRADTQYF.